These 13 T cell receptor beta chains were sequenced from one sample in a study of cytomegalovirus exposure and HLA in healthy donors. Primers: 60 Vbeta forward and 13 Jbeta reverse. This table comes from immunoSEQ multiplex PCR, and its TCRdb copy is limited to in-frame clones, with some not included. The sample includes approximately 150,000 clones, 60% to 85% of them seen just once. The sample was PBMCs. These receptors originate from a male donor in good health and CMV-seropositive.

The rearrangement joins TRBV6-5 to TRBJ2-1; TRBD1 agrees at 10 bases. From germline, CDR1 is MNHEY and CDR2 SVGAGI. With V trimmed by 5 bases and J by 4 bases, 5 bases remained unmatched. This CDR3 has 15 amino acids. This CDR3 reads CASSRDRGEYNEQFF. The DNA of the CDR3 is TGTGCCAGCAGTCGGGACAGGGGAGAATACAATGAGCAGTTCTTC.

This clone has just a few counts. The CDR3 is CASSSSGGYEQYF. For the CDR3, the DNA is TGTGCCAGCAGCTCTTCAGGGGGCTACGAGCAGTACTTC. V and J are TRBV5-6 and TRBJ2-7; 7 bases match TRBD1. Unmatched junction bases numbered 3, after V lost 3 bases and J lost 3 bases. Germline values: CDR1 SGHDT, CDR2 YYEEEE. The CDR3 runs 13 residues.

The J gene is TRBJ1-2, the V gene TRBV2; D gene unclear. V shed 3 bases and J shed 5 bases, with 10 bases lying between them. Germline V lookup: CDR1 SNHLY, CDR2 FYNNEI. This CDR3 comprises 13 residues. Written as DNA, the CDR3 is TGTGCCAGCAGTGAGGGCGGACTTTATGGCTACACCTTC. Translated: CASSEGGLYGYTF.

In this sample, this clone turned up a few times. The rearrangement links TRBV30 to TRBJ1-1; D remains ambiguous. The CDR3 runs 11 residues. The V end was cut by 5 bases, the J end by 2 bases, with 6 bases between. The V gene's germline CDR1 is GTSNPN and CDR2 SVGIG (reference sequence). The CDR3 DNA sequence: TGTGCCTGGTCCGTAAACACTGAAGCTTTCTTT. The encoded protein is CAWSVNTEAFF.

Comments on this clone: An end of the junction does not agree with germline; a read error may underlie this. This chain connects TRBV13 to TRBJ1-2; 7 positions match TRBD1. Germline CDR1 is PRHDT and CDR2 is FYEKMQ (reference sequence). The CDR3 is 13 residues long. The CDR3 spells CASSSRQGGIYLF. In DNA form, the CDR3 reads TGTGCCAGCAGCTCGCGACAGGGAGGCATATATCTCTTC.

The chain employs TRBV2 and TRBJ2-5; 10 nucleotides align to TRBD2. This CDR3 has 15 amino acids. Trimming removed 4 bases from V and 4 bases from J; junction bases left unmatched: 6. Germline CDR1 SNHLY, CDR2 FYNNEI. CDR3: CASSGSSGGGETQYF. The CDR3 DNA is TGTGCCAGCAGTGGGTCTAGCGGGGGAGGAGAGACCCAGTACTTC.

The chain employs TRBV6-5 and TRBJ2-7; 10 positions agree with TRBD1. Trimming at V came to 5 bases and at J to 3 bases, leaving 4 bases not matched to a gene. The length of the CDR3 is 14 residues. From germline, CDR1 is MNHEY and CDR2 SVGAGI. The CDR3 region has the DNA TGTGCCAGCAGTCCCCGGGACAGGGGCTACGAGCAGTACTTC. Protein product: CASSPRDRGYEQYF.

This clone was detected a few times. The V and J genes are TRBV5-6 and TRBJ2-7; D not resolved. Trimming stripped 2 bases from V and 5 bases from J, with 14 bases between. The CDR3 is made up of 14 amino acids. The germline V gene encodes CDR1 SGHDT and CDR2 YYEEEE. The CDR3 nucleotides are TGTGCCAGCAGCTTTAAGGAGTATTCAAACGAGCAGTACTTC. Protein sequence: CASSFKEYSNEQYF. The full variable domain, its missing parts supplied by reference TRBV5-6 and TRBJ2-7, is DAGVTQSPTHLIKTRGQQVTLRCSPKSGHDTVSWYQQALGQGPQFIFQYYEEEERQRGNFPDRFSGHQFPNYSSELNVNALLLGDSALYLCASSFKEYSNEQYFGPGTRLTVT.

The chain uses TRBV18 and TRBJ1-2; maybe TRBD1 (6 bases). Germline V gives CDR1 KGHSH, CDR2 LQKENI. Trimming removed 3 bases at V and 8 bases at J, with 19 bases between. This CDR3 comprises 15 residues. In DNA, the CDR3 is TGTGCCAGCTCACCTGGACAGCTTTACCAAGGGGGCTACACCTTC. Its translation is CASSPGQLYQGGYTF.

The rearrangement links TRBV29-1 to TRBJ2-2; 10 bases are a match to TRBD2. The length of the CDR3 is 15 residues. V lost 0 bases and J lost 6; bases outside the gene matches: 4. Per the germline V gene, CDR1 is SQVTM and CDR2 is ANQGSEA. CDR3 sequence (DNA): TGCAGCGTTGAAGATTCTAGCGGGGGCCCCGGGGAGCTGTTTTTT. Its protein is CSVEDSSGGPGELFF.

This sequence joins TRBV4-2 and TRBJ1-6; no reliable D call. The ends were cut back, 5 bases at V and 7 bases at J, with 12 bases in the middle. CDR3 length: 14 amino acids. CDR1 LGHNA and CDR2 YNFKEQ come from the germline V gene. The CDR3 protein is CASSLRGENSPLHF. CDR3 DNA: TGTGCCAGCAGCTTACGAGGCGAAAATTCACCCCTCCACTTT.

CDR3 nucleotides: TGTGCCAGCAGCCCGACAGGGAATGAAAAACTGTTTTTT. It translates to CASSPTGNEKLFF. This chain connects TRBV14 to TRBJ1-4; 7 nucleotides line up with TRBD1. From germline, CDR1 is SGHDN and CDR2 FVKESK. The CDR3 length is 13 residues. V trimming: 4 bases; J trimming: 5 bases; junction bases outside the gene matches: 1.

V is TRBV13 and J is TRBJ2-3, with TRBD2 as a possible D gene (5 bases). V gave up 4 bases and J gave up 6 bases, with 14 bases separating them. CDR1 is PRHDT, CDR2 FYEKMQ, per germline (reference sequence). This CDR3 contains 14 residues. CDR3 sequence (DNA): TGTGCCAGCAGCTCCTACACGGGCGGGGATACGCAGTATTTT. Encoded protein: CASSSYTGGDTQYF.